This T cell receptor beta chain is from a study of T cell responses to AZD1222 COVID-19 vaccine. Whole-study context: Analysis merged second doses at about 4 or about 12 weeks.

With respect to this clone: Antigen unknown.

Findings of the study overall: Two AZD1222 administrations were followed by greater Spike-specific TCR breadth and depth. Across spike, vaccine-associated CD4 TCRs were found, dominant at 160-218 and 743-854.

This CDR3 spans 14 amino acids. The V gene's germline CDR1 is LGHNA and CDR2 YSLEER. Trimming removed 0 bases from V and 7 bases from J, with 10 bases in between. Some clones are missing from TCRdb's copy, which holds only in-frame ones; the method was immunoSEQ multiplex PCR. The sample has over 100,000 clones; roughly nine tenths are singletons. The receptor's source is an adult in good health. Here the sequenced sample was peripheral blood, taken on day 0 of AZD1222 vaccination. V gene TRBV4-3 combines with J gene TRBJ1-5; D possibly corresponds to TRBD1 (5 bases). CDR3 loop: CASSQESRAQPQHF. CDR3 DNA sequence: TGCGCCAGCAGCCAAGAGTCCAGGGCCCAGCCCCAGCATTTT.